The sample holds one count of the clone carrying this T cell receptor (beta chain). The antigen is undetermined. Germline-derived CDR1 and CDR2 are SQVTM and ANQGSEA. The CDR3 contains 15 residues. J was trimmed by 5 bases and V by 6 bases; bases with no gene match: 14. The record originates from a study of OX40 agonist ivuxolimab in advanced cancers. At the level of the study: With ivuxolimab, an agonistic anti-OX40 (CD134) antibody, patients were treated. Prior therapy, whether anti-PD-1, anti-PD-L1 or anti-CTLA-4, was allowed, and 35% to 40% had some.

Profiled with immunoSEQ multiplex PCR; TCRdb holds only in-frame clones, not every one. The sample gives tens of thousands of clones, 94% of which show up once; about 2.4% is in the top ten. Overall study findings and caveats: Antigen targets of the expanded peripheral T cells went undetermined.

This chain connects TRBV29-1 to TRBJ2-7; TRBD1 matches at 9 bases. The receptor comes from an adult with an advanced solid tumor such as melanoma, head and neck, liver or kidney cancer. The specimen was CD4+ or CD8+ T cells sorted from blood, collected in a trial of the OX40 agonist ivuxolimab. CDR3 sequence: CSVTEWDRETDEQYF. In nucleotides, the CDR3 is TGCAGCGTCACCGAATGGGACAGGGAAACAGACGAGCAGTACTTC.